The 30 T cell receptor beta chains below all came from one sample that was sequenced in a study of blood T cell repertoires in COVID-19. Assay: immunoSEQ multiplex PCR; the TCRdb copy retains only in-frame clones and omits some. The sample has 40,000 to 50,000 clones; 70% to 90% are singletons. Sequences were obtained from PBMCs or T cells enriched from blood (not recorded which). The receptors shown here come from a woman in her forties or fifties who had recovered from COVID-19.

Note on this clone: The junction shows a germline mismatch at one end, possibly a read error. This chain connects TRBV28 to TRBJ2-5; 11 bases fit TRBD2. The CDR3 covers 17 residues. The germline V gene has CDR1 MDHEN and CDR2 SYDVKM. The CDR3 reads CASSSPGTSGSQGTQYF. Here the CDR3 DNA reads TGTGCCAGCAGTTCTCCCGGGACTAGCGGTTCTCAAGGGACCCAGTACTTC.

This chain links TRBV3-1 (or the pseudogene TRBV3-2) with TRBJ2-1, with 9 bases identical to TRBD2. Germline trimming cut 4 bases from V and 6 bases from J; bases unmatched to any gene: 7. Germline V gives CDR1 LGHDT, CDR2 YNNKEL (reference sequence). This CDR3 region has 15 residues. The CDR3 DNA is TGTGCCAGCAGCCTTAGCGGGAGTAGGGCCAATGAGCAGTTCTTC. Translating gives CASSLSGSRANEQFF.

The J gene is TRBJ1-2, the V gene TRBV2; D is unresolved. The CDR3 totals 16 residues. V lost 4 bases to trimming and J lost 6 bases, with 21 bases between them. Germline V CDR1 and CDR2: SNHLY, FYNNEI. DNA for the CDR3: TGTGCCAGCAGTGTAGGCATGGGCAGTTCCGTGGATGGCTACACCTTC. This translates into CASSVGMGSSVDGYTF.

The rearrangement uses TRBV19 and TRBJ1-2; D remains ambiguous. Deletions cut 2 bases from V and 0 bases from J, with 10 bases between. Germline V CDR1 and CDR2: LNHDA, SQIVND (reference sequence). The CDR3 covers 15 residues. The CDR3 is CASSIKTGANYGYTF. In DNA, the CDR3 is TGTGCCAGTAGTATAAAGACGGGAGCTAACTATGGCTACACCTTC.

This chain connects TRBV15 to TRBJ1-5; no definite D call. V lost 0 bases and J 7 bases, leaving 7 bases between the germline ends. The CDR3 runs 13 residues. Germline CDR1 LNHNV, CDR2 YYDKDF (reference sequence). The CDR3 protein is CATSRDLGQPQHF. The CDR3 DNA reads as TGTGCCACCAGCAGAGATCTGGGCCAGCCCCAGCATTTT.

The gene calls are TRBV5-1 and TRBJ2-7; TRBD1 agrees at 9 bases. The CDR3 has 15 residues. Germline V gene lookup returns CDR1 SGHRS and CDR2 YFSETQ. With 4 bases clipped from V and 2 bases from J, the junction kept 7 bases outside the gene matches. CDR3 protein: CASSLGTGWAYEQYF. The CDR3 region has the DNA TGCGCCAGCAGCCTAGGGACAGGGTGGGCCTACGAGCAGTACTTC.

The chain couples TRBV5-8 to TRBJ2-3; the D gene is possibly TRBD2 (5 bases). Germline CDR1 reads SGHTS; CDR2 reads YDEGEE. V gave up 0 bases and J gave up 4 bases, with 18 bases separating them. This CDR3 is 17 amino acids long. The CDR3 DNA reads TGTGCCAGCAGCTTGGGGCTCATAAGGTGGGAGTCAGATACGCAGTATTTT. Translated, it gives CASSLGLIRWESDTQYF.

The rearrangement links TRBV10-2 to TRBJ1-4; no clear D. CDR3 size: 13 residues. Germline V CDR1 and CDR2: WSHSY, SAAADI. Trimming took off 2 bases at V and 8 bases at J, with 9 bases between the two ends. The CDR3 coding sequence is TGCGCCAGCAGTGAGGCGGCAAAAGAAAAACTGTTTTTT. Protein product: CASSEAAKEKLFF.

This sequence joins TRBV5-4 and TRBJ2-1, with TRBD2 matching over 14 bases. Germline V CDR1 and CDR2: SGHNT, YYREEE (reference sequence). This CDR3 has 16 residues. The ends lost 5 bases at V and 0 bases at J; junction bases unmatched: 1. The CDR3 DNA sequence: TGTGCCAGCAGTGGACTAGCGGGAGGCTCCTACAATGAGCAGTTCTTC. This encodes CASSGLAGGSYNEQFF.

This rearrangement joins TRBV28 to TRBJ1-2; 8 bases fit TRBD1. The germline gives CDR1 MDHEN, CDR2 SYDVKM. With 3 bases clipped from V and 7 bases from J, the junction kept 13 bases outside the gene matches. The CDR3 length is 16 residues. DNA for the CDR3: TGTGCCAGCAGTTTGCTAATGACAGGGGCTGCTCGTGGCTACACCTTC. Amino acids: CASSLLMTGAARGYTF.

The chain couples TRBV28 to TRBJ2-5; 9 nucleotides match TRBD2. CDR3 size: 16 residues. J gave up 1 base and V 1 base, and 4 bases lay outside the gene matches. Germline V gene lookup returns CDR1 MDHEN and CDR2 SYDVKM. The CDR3 loop reads CASSLFSGGTQETQYF. CDR3 nucleotides: TGTGCCAGCAGTTTATTTAGCGGGGGAACCCAAGAGACCCAGTACTTC.

The chain employs TRBV10-3 and TRBJ1-5; unclear D gene. The germline gives CDR1 ENHRY, CDR2 SYGVKD. The CDR3 loop spans 15 amino acids. V was trimmed by 10 bases and J by 4 bases, leaving 20 bases between them. The CDR3 protein is CATVEGSLGNQPQHF. The CDR3 nucleotides are TGTGCCACGGTAGAGGGTTCCTTGGGTAATCAGCCCCAGCATTTT.

V gene TRBV19 combines with J gene TRBJ2-2; 7 bases match TRBD2. V shed 4 bases, J shed 6 bases, and the junction held 5 bases outside the gene matches. Germline CDR1 and CDR2: LNHDA and SQIVND (reference sequence). The CDR3 extends over 14 amino acids. CDR3 protein: CASSNGGRAGELFF. The CDR3 nucleotides read TGTGCCAGTAGTAATGGCGGGAGAGCCGGGGAGCTGTTTTTT.

The chain employs TRBV19 and TRBJ1-2; TRBD1 agrees at 7 bases. The V gene end was trimmed by 1 base and the J gene end by 6 bases; junction bases not matched to a gene: 2. Germline CDR1 LNHDA, CDR2 SQIVND (reference sequence). The CDR3 totals 13 residues. The CDR3 region has the DNA TGTGCCAGTAGTATAGGGGACAGAGATGGCTACACCTTC. It codes for CASSIGDRDGYTF.

The table lists this clone with a few counts. The chain links TRBV2 to TRBJ2-7; a possible D gene is TRBD1 (6 bases). CDR3 length: 12 residues. Per the germline V gene, CDR1 is SNHLY and CDR2 is FYNNEI. V lost 5 bases and J lost 3, with 8 bases in between. This CDR3 reads CASSRQVYEQYF. As DNA, the CDR3 is TGTGCCAGCAGTCGACAGGTCTACGAGCAGTACTTC.

The count of this clone is one. The chain joins TRBV18 to TRBJ1-2; tentatively, D is TRBD1 (5 bases). Trimming removed 3 bases from V and 3 bases from J, with 8 bases in between. Germline V gives CDR1 KGHSH, CDR2 LQKENI. The CDR3 is 13 residues long. The CDR3 spells CASSPSRDYGYTF. The CDR3 DNA reads TGTGCCAGCTCACCGAGCAGGGACTATGGCTACACCTTC.

V gene TRBV3-1 (or the pseudogene TRBV3-2) combines with J gene TRBJ1-2; 7 bases are shared with TRBD1. V was clipped by 6 bases and J by 0 bases; unmatched bases: 4. The germline V gene encodes CDR1 LGHDT and CDR2 YNNKEL (reference sequence). The CDR3 consists of 14 residues. The CDR3 region is CASRSTGSNYGYTF. Written as DNA, the CDR3 is TGTGCCAGCAGGTCGACAGGGTCTAACTATGGCTACACCTTC.

The chain couples TRBV11-3 to TRBJ2-1; TRBD1 aligns across 10 bases. CDR1 is SGHNT and CDR2 is YENEEA in the germline V gene. V trimming: 5 bases; J trimming: 9 bases; junction bases outside the gene matches: 7. CDR3 length: 14 amino acids. In nucleotides, the CDR3 is TGTGCCAGCAGCACGACAGGGGGCCGGGGTGAGCAGTTCTTC. This codes for CASSTTGGRGEQFF.

The chain uses TRBV6-6 and TRBJ2-1; 8 bases are shared with TRBD2. CDR1 is MNHNY and CDR2 is SVGAGI in the germline V gene (reference sequence). Trimming at V came to 6 bases and at J to 5 bases, leaving 12 bases not matched to a gene. The CDR3 extends over 16 amino acids. CDR3 protein: CASSPHGGEINNEQFF. For the CDR3, the DNA is TGTGCCAGCAGCCCTCACGGGGGGGAAATAAACAATGAGCAGTTCTTC.

The chain links TRBV3-1 (or the pseudogene TRBV3-2) to TRBJ1-2, with 7 bases identical to TRBD1. The CDR3 runs to 15 residues. V dropped 4 bases and J dropped 4; count of bases not matched to a gene: 9. Germline V gene data show CDR1 as LGHDT and CDR2 as YNNKEL (reference sequence). The CDR3 DNA sequence: TGTGCCAGCAGCCCCGACTCGACAGGGAGCTATGGCTACACCTTC. Translation gives CASSPDSTGSYGYTF.

The V call is TRBV2, the J call TRBJ2-2, with 12 bases fitting TRBD1. There are 15 residues in the CDR3. The V segment lost 4 bases and the J segment 5 bases; nucleotides outside the gene matches: 2. CDR1 SNHLY and CDR2 FYNNEI come from the germline V gene. CDR3 coding DNA: TGTGCCAGCAGTGGGGACAGGGGGCAAACCGGGGAGCTGTTTTTT. Its translation is CASSGDRGQTGELFF.

The rearrangement joins TRBV7-9 to TRBJ2-1; 11 bases are shared with TRBD1. The CDR3 contains 17 residues. CDR1 and CDR2 (germline): SEHNR, FQNEAQ (reference sequence). V trimming: 5 bases; J trimming: 7 bases; junction bases outside the gene matches: 13. Here the CDR3 DNA reads TGTGCCAGCAGCCGTACATTGGGACAGGGGGGTCCAAATGAGCAGTTCTTC. Translating it yields CASSRTLGQGGPNEQFF.

This chain connects TRBV7-9 to TRBJ1-6; weak D call: TRBD1 (5 bases). Looked up from germline, CDR1 is SEHNR and CDR2 is FQNEAQ (reference sequence). V lost 5 bases, J lost 7 bases, and 18 bases lay in between. The CDR3 totals 16 residues. In DNA, the CDR3 is TGTGCCAGCAGCCACCCGCAAGGGGTAGGCAATTCACCCCTCCACTTT. Translating it yields CASSHPQGVGNSPLHF.

This clone was detected once. The chain combines TRBV6-5 with TRBJ1-1; perhaps TRBD1 as D (6 bases). V lost 2 bases and J lost 7, with 14 bases in between. This CDR3 has 14 residues. The germline gives CDR1 MNHEY, CDR2 SVGAGI. The CDR3 region is CASSYGGAGGEAFF. In DNA form, the CDR3 reads TGTGCCAGCAGTTACGGGGGGGCCGGGGGTGAAGCTTTCTTT.

The V gene is TRBV28, the J gene TRBJ2-7; TRBD2 matches at 7 bases. Germline loops: CDR1 MDHEN, CDR2 SYDVKM. V lost 10 bases, J lost 0 bases, and 9 bases stayed unmatched. CDR3 length equals 14 residues. The CDR3 DNA reads TGTGCCACCCTCCCCCGGGACTACTCCTACGAGCAGTACTTC. Amino acids: CATLPRDYSYEQYF.

The rearrangement links TRBV2 to TRBJ1-5, with a weak D call TRBD1 (6 bases). This CDR3 spans 15 amino acids. Germline V gene lookup returns CDR1 SNHLY and CDR2 FYNNEI. The ends were cut back, 5 bases at V and 0 bases at J, with 11 bases in the middle. The CDR3 sequence: CASSPRDNSNQPQHF. DNA of the CDR3: TGTGCCAGCAGTCCCCGGGACAATAGCAATCAGCCCCAGCATTTT.

The chain links TRBV4-3 to TRBJ2-1, with 13 nucleotides matching TRBD2. The CDR3 has 18 amino acids. V dropped 4 bases and J dropped 4; count of bases not matched to a gene: 10. Per the germline V gene, CDR1 is LGHNA and CDR2 is YSLEER. Here the CDR3 reads CASSRRLAGGEGYNEQFF. The CDR3 region has the DNA TGCGCCAGCAGCCGCAGACTAGCGGGAGGTGAAGGTTACAATGAGCAGTTCTTC.

This chain links TRBV5-1 with TRBJ1-5; unclear D gene. Trimming removed 4 bases at V and 4 bases at J, with 9 bases between. Looked up from germline, CDR1 is SGHRS and CDR2 is YFSETQ. The CDR3 spans 13 residues. This CDR3 reads CASSPGQNQPQHF. For the CDR3, the DNA is TGCGCCAGCAGCCCTGGCCAAAATCAGCCCCAGCATTTT.

The genes are TRBV4-1 and TRBJ1-4; 7 bases map to TRBD1. The length of the CDR3 is 15 residues. Germline values: CDR1 MGHRA, CDR2 YSYEKL. V was pared by 8 bases and J by 0 bases, with 6 bases of the junction left unmatched. CDR3 region: CASGSTGATNEKLFF. The CDR3 DNA follows: TGCGCCAGCGGTTCAACAGGGGCAACTAATGAAAAACTGTTTTTT.

The V gene is TRBV9, the J gene TRBJ1-6; 12 nucleotides line up with TRBD1. Germline CDR1 reads SGDLS; CDR2 reads YYNGEE. Trimming took 4 bases from V and 7 from J; bases not matched to a gene: 6. The length of the CDR3 is 16 residues. CDR3 nucleotides: TGTGCCAGCAGCTCGGGGACAGGGGGCGACAATTCACCCCTCCACTTT. Residues: CASSSGTGGDNSPLHF.